This TCR beta chain derives from a study of T cell responses to AZD1222 COVID-19 vaccine. Per the germline V gene, CDR1 is LGHNA and CDR2 is YSLEER. V was clipped by 0 bases and J by 4 bases, with 13 bases between them. There are 15 residues in the CDR3. Sequenced by immunoSEQ multiplex PCR; TCRdb stores in-frame clones only, minus some. The repertoire holds about 150,000 clones, with 70% to 90% as singletons. This clone was seen a single time. This specimen consisted of peripheral blood, obtained after recovery from COVID-19. The chain carries TRBV4-3 and TRBJ2-7; D is ambiguous. The TCR sequence derives from an adult who had recovered from COVID-19. CDR3 sequence reads: CASSQDKFPLYEQYF. In nucleotides, the CDR3 is TGCGCCAGCAGCCAAGATAAGTTTCCACTATACGAGCAGTACTTC.